These T cell receptor beta chains were read from a single sample in a study of immune evolution from preneoplasia to lung adenocarcinoma. The data were produced by immunoSEQ multiplex PCR, yet TCRdb's version contains in-frame clones alone and is incomplete. Of around 4,000 clones listed, 70% to 90% are singletons. Sequencing was done on a sample of FFPE minimally invasive lung adenocarcinoma tissue. These receptors were taken from an older donor with lung adenocarcinoma. The CDR3 runs from the conserved cysteine through the conserved F or W. The D gene is left open where the match is weak. Rows may omit the clone size; those that give it use once, few, many or a size class.

j_call d_call clone_size v_call cdr3_nt cdr3_aa
TRBJ2-7 NA NA TRBV10-3 TGTGCCATCAGTCCAACGACCCAAGAGCAGTACTTC CAISPTTQEQYF
TRBJ2-1 NA NA TRBV10-2 TGCGCCAGCAGTGGTACAGGGCGGGGAGGGGGCGATGAGCAGTTCTTC CASSGTGRGGGDEQFF
TRBJ1-1 NA NA TRBV6-5 TGTGCCAGCAGTGCGGAATTCCGTACGAGCGCTGAAGCTTTCTTT CASSAEFRTSAEAFF
TRBJ1-1 NA NA TRBV29-1 TGCAGCGTTCGACCACAAGGGACGGACACTGAAGCTTTCTTT CSVRPQGTDTEAFF
TRBJ1-5 TRBD1 NA TRBV6-1 TGTGCCAGCAGTGAAAAAGACAGGGAACGCCGCAATCAGCCCCAGCATTTT CASSEKDRERRNQPQHF
TRBJ1-1 NA NA TRBV5-6 TGTGCCAGCAGCTTGGGGGGAGAAGCTTTCTTT CASSLGGEAFF
TRBJ2-2 NA NA TRBV4-1 TGCGCCAGCAGCCAAGACCGGACAGCGACCGGGGAGCTGTTTTTT CASSQDRTATGELFF
TRBJ2-1 NA few TRBV7-9 TGTGCCAGCAGCCCCCAAGATGAGCAGTTCTTC CASSPQDEQFF
TRBJ1-4 NA NA TRBV19 TGTGCCAGTAGCAGATTACAGGGTATTAGTGAAAAACTGTTTTTT CASSRLQGISEKLFF
TRBJ1-2 NA NA TRBV5-1 TGCGCCAGCAGCTTGAACTGGTTAAGCTATGGCTACACCTTC CASSLNWLSYGYTF
TRBJ1-1 NA NA TRBV27 TGTGCCAGCAGGATCCAGGGGAGGACTGAAGCTTTCTTT CASRIQGRTEAFF
TRBJ2-1 NA NA TRBV6-5 TGTGCCAGCAGCCCCCGTGCCGGGCGCGACAATGAGCAGTTCTTC CASSPRAGRDNEQFF
TRBJ2-4 NA NA TRBV19 TGTGCCACCTTGTCCCAAGCCAAAAACATTCAGTACTTC CATLSQAKNIQYF
TRBJ1-2 NA NA TRBV28 TGTGCCAGCAGTCCACGTTTAGACTATGGCTACACCTTC CASSPRLDYGYTF
TRBJ1-5 NA NA TRBV10-3 TGTGCCATCAGTGTGGCCGCCAATCAGCCCCAGCATTTT CAISVAANQPQHF
TRBJ2-1 TRBD2 NA TRBV7-3 TGTGCCAGCAGCTTAACGGCGGGAGACAACAATGAGCAGTTCTTC CASSLTAGDNNEQFF
TRBJ1-1 TRBD1 once TRBV30 TGTGCCTTCGGGGGAGGGACAGGAGTCCGGAACACTGAAGCTTTCTTT CAFGGGTGVRNTEAFF
TRBJ2-7 TRBD2 NA TRBV7-8 TGTGCCAGCAGCTCCCGCGTGGGGGAGGGGCAGAACGAGCAGTACTTC CASSSRVGEGQNEQYF
TRBJ2-5 NA NA TRBV20-1 TGCAGTGCTACCCCTCAGGAGACCCAGTACTTC CSATPQETQYF
TRBJ1-5 NA NA TRBV27 TGTGCCAGCATCTTGGGGAGGCGATCTAGCAGTCAGCCCCAGCATTTT CASILGRRSSSQPQHF
TRBJ2-7 TRBD2 NA TRBV5-4 TGTGCCAGCAGCTTATCTAGCGGGAGGCCCTACGAGCAGTACTTC CASSLSSGRPYEQYF
TRBJ2-2 TRBD2 large TRBV19 TGTGCCAGTAGTACTAGCGGGATCGCCGGGGAGCTGTTTTTT CASSTSGIAGELFF
TRBJ1-1 NA NA TRBV5-4 TGTGCCAGCAGCTTGGATCTGGGAATGAACACTGAAGCTTTCTTT CASSLDLGMNTEAFF
TRBJ2-7 NA NA TRBV7-2 TGTGCCAGCAGCACCCGACAGGACGAGCAGTACTTC CASSTRQDEQYF
TRBJ1-5 NA NA TRBV10-3 TGTGCCATCAGCGCGGCAGGGGAGCCCCAGCATTTT CAISAAGEPQHF
TRBJ1-4 NA NA TRBV28 TGTGCCAGCAGTTTAGTCCAGGGACAAAATGAAAAACTGTTTTTT CASSLVQGQNEKLFF
TRBJ2-7 NA NA TRBV21-1 TGTGCCAGCAGCAAACGGGGGACAGGGGAGTACTTC CASSKRGTGEYF
TRBJ2-7 TRBD2 NA TRBV5-4 TGTGCCAGCAGCTTGGGTGTTGCGGGAGGTTATTACGAGCAGTACTTC CASSLGVAGGYYEQYF
TRBJ2-7 TRBD1 NA TRBV29-1 TGCAGCGTTGAAGAGGTTTGGACAGGGCGTCGTGAGCAGTACTTC CSVEEVWTGRREQYF
TRBJ2-1 NA NA TRBV6-5 TGTGCCAGCAGTTACAACCCCCTCCCACATGAGCAGTTCTTC CASSYNPLPHEQFF
TRBJ1-2 NA NA TRBV19 TGTGCCAGTAGTATTGGGTGGACGGACTATGGCTACACCTTC CASSIGWTDYGYTF
TRBJ2-3 NA NA TRBV7-9 TGTGCCAGCAGCTTAGGGGTGGCCCCCATCGGAGATACGCAGTATTTT CASSLGVAPIGDTQYF